What follows is one TCR beta chain and its context. This clone's antigen is unknown. Qualities for individual bases were not recorded, and no much larger clone is one base off. This sample also contains other DNA sequences that code for the same CDR3. This sample is drawn from a study of shared clonotypes between healthy human individuals (dated by TCRdb to the early 2020s). Broadly, across the study: The cohort comprised a couple of women and three men aged 18 to 49 years. Per donor, three plates each were used for CD4 naive and CD4 memory, two for CD8 naive, and one for CD8 memory. To estimate repertoire size and how much clonotype sharing occurs between individuals, the study deeply sequenced the blood TCR repertoires of about five healthy adults. Libraries were prepared and TCR repertoires were sequenced by different laboratories using diverse techniques, in order to increase sequencing depth and limit assay-specific biases. Leukapheresis yielded between about 0.94 and 8.9 billion PBMCs per donor.

Results and caveats for the whole study, not just this receptor: The small number of donors limited the genetic and exposure-history diversity represented. Incomplete sequencing was indicated by rarefaction of sorted-subset datasets, despite the large sequencing depth. Larger estimated clonotype richness was generally found for naive subsets than for memory subsets. Compared with non-shared clonotypes, clonotypes shared by all four sorted-subset donors had higher generation probabilities. Across a few donors, around 5.4% of naive CD4, around 3.5% of naive CD8, about 2.3% of memory CD4, and 0.4% of memory CD8 clonotypes were shared. Sampling was restricted to blood, and TCR repertoires in tissues likely differ from the TCR repertoires found in blood. Based on pairwise subsampling, the degree of clonotype sharing among donors was expected to be affected by sequencing depth.

The CDR3, cysteine through phenylalanine, is 11 amino acids long. Only the CDR3 portion is preserved as DNA: 33 bases, with reading frame beginning at the first base. The trim is 3 bases for V and 6 bases for J, with a gap of 6 bases between the germline ends. Via the germline V gene, CDR1 is SQVTM and CDR2 ANQGSEA. TCR CDR3 regions were amplified from genomic DNA by multiplex PCR using the deep immunoSEQ assay. Extracted genomic DNA from each cell subset was distributed evenly across all wells of several immunoSEQ 96-well plates, and each plate was treated as a replicate. Each replicate PCR for sorted subsets received around 200 ng genomic DNA, equal to roughly 29,000 T cell genomes. The purified libraries were quantified using a Qubit 3.0 fluorometer, sized with a Bioanalyzer 2100, and then quantified again using the KAPA Library Quantification kit. A separate single-read 150-cycle Illumina NextSeq 550 flow cell was used to sequence each immunoSEQ 96-well plate. Per the source publication's procedure: Because the immunoSEQ output included only junctional sequences and no quality scores, the filtering could not be the same as the filtering used for full-length reads. Sequences were annotated with PyIR, a Python wrapper for IgBLAST v1.9, and V/J genes and CDR3 were assigned using IMGT germline references. Reads with weak V/J assignments (E-value above 1e-6), missing CDR3, stop codons, out-of-frame junctions, or ambiguous translated residues were removed. V3J clonotypes were defined by identical inferred V gene, J gene, and CDR3 amino acid sequence. The percentage overlap between two repertoires was calculated by dividing the number of shared unique clonotypes by the size of the smaller repertoire. RTK rarefaction, the Chao1 estimator, and Recon v2.1 estimates of unobserved clonotypes were used to assess repertoire richness. Generation probabilities for all TCRbeta clonotypes obtained by the gDNA method from several donors were computed using OLGA. In its TCRdb copy, this immuneACCESS table keeps in-frame sequences only and misses some clones. Where compared with another copy, unresolved V genes explain less than half of these, and the others have no known cause. V and J calls and clone size come straight from that table; D and trimming were deduced from the DNA. The sample table records 980,000 or so clones; approximately 76% of these occur just once. Roughly 1.5% of the sample is taken by the ten largest.

Donors were healthy HIV-negative adults with no recently reported acute infections or vaccinations. Every donor was a Caucasian adult living in Nashville, Tennessee, USA. CD4+ T cells were enriched by magnetic negative selection, after which naive cells were positively selected on CD45RA and the negative fraction was taken as the memory subset. After blood collection by leukapheresis, PBMCs were isolated using Ficoll-Histopaque density gradient centrifugation and then cryopreserved in the vapor phase of liquid nitrogen. Analytical flow cytometry was used to check the purity and quantity of every magnetically sorted T cell population. Genomic DNA was isolated from each sorted fraction and quantified by UV absorbance on a Nanodrop 2000c.

Sample: memory CD4+ T cells sorted from blood. The cell subset or site label here, explained by the study, means: CD45RA-negative fraction. The chain is made from TRBV29-1 and TRBJ2-1; the D gene is possibly TRBD1, with 6 bases matching. This receptor was obtained from a man between 18 and 35 years old in good health. This receptor carries the CDR3 CSVDRGNEQFF. The DNA sequence is given as TGCAGCGTTGACAGGGGCAATGAGCAGTTCTTC.